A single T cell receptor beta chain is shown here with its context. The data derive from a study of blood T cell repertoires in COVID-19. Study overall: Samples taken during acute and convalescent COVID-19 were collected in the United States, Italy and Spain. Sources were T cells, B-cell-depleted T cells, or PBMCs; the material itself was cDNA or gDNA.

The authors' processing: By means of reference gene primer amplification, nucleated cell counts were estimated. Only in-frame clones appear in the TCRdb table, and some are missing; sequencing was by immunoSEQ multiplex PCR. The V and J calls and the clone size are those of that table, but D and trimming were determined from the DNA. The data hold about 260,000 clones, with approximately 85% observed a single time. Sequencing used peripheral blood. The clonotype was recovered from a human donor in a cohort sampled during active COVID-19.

This CDR3 is CASTLWGDTEAFF. The CDR3 region has the DNA TGTGCCAGCACCCTTTGGGGGGACACTGAAGCTTTCTTT. The V call is TRBV13, the J call TRBJ1-1; possibly TRBD1 for D (5 bases). This CDR3 is built from 13 residues. V gave up 7 bases and J gave up 3 bases, with 12 bases separating them. Germline-derived CDR1 and CDR2 are PRHDT and FYEKMQ (reference sequence).